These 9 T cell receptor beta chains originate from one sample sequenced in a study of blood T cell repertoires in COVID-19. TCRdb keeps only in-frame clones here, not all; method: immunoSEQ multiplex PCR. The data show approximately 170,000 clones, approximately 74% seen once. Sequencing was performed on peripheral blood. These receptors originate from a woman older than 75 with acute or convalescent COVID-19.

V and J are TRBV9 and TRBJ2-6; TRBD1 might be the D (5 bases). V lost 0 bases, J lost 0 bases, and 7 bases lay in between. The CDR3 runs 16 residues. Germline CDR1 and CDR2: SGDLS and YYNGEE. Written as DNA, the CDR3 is TGTGCCAGCAGCGTAGATGGGGCCTCTGGGGCCAACGTCCTGACTTTC. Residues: CASSVDGASGANVLTF.

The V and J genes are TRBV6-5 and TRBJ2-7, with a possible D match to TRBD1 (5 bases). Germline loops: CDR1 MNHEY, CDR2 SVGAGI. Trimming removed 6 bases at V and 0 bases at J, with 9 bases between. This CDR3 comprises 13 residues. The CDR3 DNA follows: TGTGCCAGCAGAGACGGACACTCCTACGAGCAGTACTTC. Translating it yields CASRDGHSYEQYF.

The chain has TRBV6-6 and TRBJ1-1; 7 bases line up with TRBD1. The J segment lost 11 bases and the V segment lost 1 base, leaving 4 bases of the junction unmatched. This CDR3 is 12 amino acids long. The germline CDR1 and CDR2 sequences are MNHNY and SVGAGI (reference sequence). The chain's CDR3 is CASSYFQGDAFF. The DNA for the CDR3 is TGTGCCAGCAGTTACTTCCAGGGGGATGCTTTCTTT.

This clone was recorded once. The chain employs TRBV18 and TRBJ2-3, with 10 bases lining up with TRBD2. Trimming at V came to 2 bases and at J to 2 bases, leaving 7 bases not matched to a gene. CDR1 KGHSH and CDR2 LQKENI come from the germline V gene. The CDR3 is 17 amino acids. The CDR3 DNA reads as TGTGCCAGCTCACCAGGAACCGGGACTAGCGACACAGATACGCAGTATTTT. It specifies CASSPGTGTSDTDTQYF.

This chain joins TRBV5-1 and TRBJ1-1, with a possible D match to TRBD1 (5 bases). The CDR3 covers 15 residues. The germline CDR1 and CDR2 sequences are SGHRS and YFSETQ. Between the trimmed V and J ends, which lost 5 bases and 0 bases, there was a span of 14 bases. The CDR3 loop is CASSLGEGLNTEAFF. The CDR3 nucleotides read TGCGCCAGCAGTCTGGGGGAGGGGCTGAACACTGAAGCTTTCTTT. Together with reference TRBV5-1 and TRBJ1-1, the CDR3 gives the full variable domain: KAGVTQTPRYLIKTRGQQVTLSCSPISGHRSVSWYQQTPGQGLQFLFEYFSETQRNKGNFPGRFSGRQFSNSRSEMNVSTLELGDSALYLCASSLGEGLNTEAFFGQGTRLTVV.

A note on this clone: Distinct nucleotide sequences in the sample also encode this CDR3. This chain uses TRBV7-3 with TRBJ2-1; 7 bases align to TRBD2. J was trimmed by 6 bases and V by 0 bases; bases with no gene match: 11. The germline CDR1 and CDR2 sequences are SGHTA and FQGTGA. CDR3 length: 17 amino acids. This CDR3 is CASSLTSSGRAINEQFF. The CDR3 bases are TGTGCCAGCAGCTTAACCTCCAGTGGGAGGGCCATCAATGAGCAGTTCTTC.

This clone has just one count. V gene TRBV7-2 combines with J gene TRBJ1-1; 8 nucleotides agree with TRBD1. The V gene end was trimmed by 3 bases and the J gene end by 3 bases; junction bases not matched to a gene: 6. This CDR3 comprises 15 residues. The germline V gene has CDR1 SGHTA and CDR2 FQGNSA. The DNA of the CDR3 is TGTGCCAGCAGCTTTTTCACAGGGGGTTACACTGAAGCTTTCTTT. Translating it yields CASSFFTGGYTEAFF.

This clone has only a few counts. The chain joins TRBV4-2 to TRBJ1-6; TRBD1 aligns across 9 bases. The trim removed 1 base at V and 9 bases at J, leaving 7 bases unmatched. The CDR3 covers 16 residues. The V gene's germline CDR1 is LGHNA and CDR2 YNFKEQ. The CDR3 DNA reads TGTGCCAGCAGCCAAGGATTGGGACAGGGAAGTTCACCCCTCCACTTT. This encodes CASSQGLGQGSSPLHF.

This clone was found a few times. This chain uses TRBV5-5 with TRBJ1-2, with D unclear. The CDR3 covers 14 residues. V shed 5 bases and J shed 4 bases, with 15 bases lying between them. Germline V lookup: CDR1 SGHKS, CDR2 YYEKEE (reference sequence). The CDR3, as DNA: TGTGCCAGCAGTTCTGCGGCGGATTCCTATGGCTACACCTTC. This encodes CASSSAADSYGYTF.